This T cell receptor beta chain was recovered during a study of T cell clusters in autoimmune cytopenias. For the study at large: The mean age of healthy donor controls was approximately 56 years, the median about 60 years. The study, taken as a whole, reports: TRB repertoire shifts in secondary cytopenia and chronic lymphocytic leukemia mostly reflected lymphoma, not autoimmunity.

Each sample's input was 250 ng genomic DNA, roughly 40,000 genome equivalents. This CDR3 contains 15 residues. CDR1 and CDR2 (germline): MNHEY, SVGAGI. TRB was amplified by touch-down multiplex PCR, primer pools A and B combined. After re-calling the multiplex PCR reads, TCRdb lists one entry per CDR3 protein, DNA absent. In all, the sample yields approximately 12,000 distinct CDR3 sequences. In the case of this clonotype: The antigen remains undetermined.

These same records also appear under a second study, on T cell repertoires in aging, cancer and after chemotherapy.

The sequencing sample was made of peripheral blood. The sequence was collected from a human donor in good health. The chain couples TRBV6-5 to TRBJ1-5; without DNA, the TCRdb call of TRBD1 cannot be checked. This CDR3 is CASSYSYRGQGPQHF.